This passage covers 23 T cell receptor beta chains from one sample sequenced in a study of circulating tumor DNA in untreated peripheral T-cell lymphoma (dated by TCRdb to the early 2020s). Library preparation was by the immunoSEQ multiplex PCR assay. This immuneACCESS table, as held by TCRdb, lists in-frame sequences with V and J called but not all clones. Of the missing ones, under half trace to an unresolved V gene in checked studies; the others have no known cause. In all, the sample holds over 7,000 clones, and around 76% of those were seen once. The ten biggest clones cover about 15% of the sample. The sequenced material came from tumor tissue. These receptors were taken from a human donor with peripheral T-cell lymphoma.

V and J are TRBV30 and TRBJ2-6, with D perhaps matching TRBD1 (6 bases). The CDR3 consists of 14 residues. Trimming took 5 bases from V and 0 from J, leaving 8 bases between them. From germline, CDR1 is GTSNPN and CDR2 SVGIG (reference sequence). CDR3 amino acids: CAWQGGSGANVLTF. CDR3 DNA sequence: TGTGCCTGGCAAGGGGGCTCTGGGGCCAACGTCCTGACTTTC.

The chain recombines TRBV18 with TRBJ1-1, with TRBD1 as a possible D gene (5 bases). The CDR3 sequence is 18 residues long. From germline, CDR1 is KGHSH and CDR2 LQKENI. The V end lost 1 base, the J end lost 4 bases, and 22 bases lay between the germline ends. CDR3 protein: CASSPQLDQGGWSTEAFF. DNA of the CDR3: TGTGCCAGCTCACCACAACTAGATCAGGGAGGATGGAGCACTGAAGCTTTCTTT.

In DNA, the CDR3 is TGTGCCACCAGCAGGTATTCAGGGGCCCTCTCTGGAAACACCATATATTTT. Residues: CATSRYSGALSGNTIYF. The rearrangement links TRBV15 to TRBJ1-3; a possible D gene is TRBD1 (6 bases). Germline CDR1 and CDR2: LNHNV and YYDKDF (reference sequence). The CDR3 spans 17 residues. Trimming removed 3 bases at V and 0 bases at J, with 15 bases between.

The chain couples TRBV28 to TRBJ1-2; D is undetermined. This CDR3 has 13 amino acids. Germline V lookup: CDR1 MDHEN, CDR2 SYDVKM. Trimming removed 3 bases at V and 2 bases at J, with 7 bases between. CDR3 nucleotide sequence: TGTGCCAGCAGTTTGGGTACCAACTATGGCTACACCTTC. Its protein product is CASSLGTNYGYTF.

Only a few counts were recorded for this clone. The chain is built from TRBV29-1 and TRBJ2-7; D remains unclear. V was trimmed by 4 bases and J by 2 bases, leaving 15 bases between them. In germline, CDR1 is SQVTM, CDR2 ANQGSEA. The CDR3 runs 14 residues. The chain's CDR3 is CSVVSAVGTYEQYF. The DNA for the CDR3 is TGCAGCGTTGTATCGGCGGTCGGAACCTACGAGCAGTACTTC.

CDR3 protein: CASSQETSGKPEQYF. The CDR3 DNA is TGTGCCAGCAGCCAAGAGACTAGCGGGAAACCCGAGCAGTACTTC. V usage is TRBV14 and J usage is TRBJ2-7; 11 bases align to TRBD2. Germline values: CDR1 SGHDN, CDR2 FVKESK. This CDR3 spans 15 amino acids. V lost 0 bases to trimming and J lost 6 bases; unmatched junction nucleotides: 4.

This chain connects TRBV25-1 to TRBJ2-7; 10 bases are a match to TRBD2. Germline V gene data show CDR1 as MGHDK and CDR2 as SYGVNS. The CDR3 is made up of 14 amino acids. V lost 4 bases, J lost 3 bases, and 3 bases stayed unmatched. The CDR3 region is CASSAAGGSYEQYF. The CDR3 DNA reads as TGTGCCAGCAGTGCAGCGGGAGGGAGCTACGAGCAGTACTTC.

This clone was picked up one time. This chain uses TRBV28 with TRBJ2-5; 9 bases agree with TRBD2. V was clipped by 2 bases and J by 0 bases; unmatched bases: 4. Germline V gene lookup returns CDR1 MDHEN and CDR2 SYDVKM. The CDR3 covers 16 residues. The CDR3 sequence: CASSLKASGNQETQYF. The CDR3, as DNA: TGTGCCAGCAGTTTAAAGGCTAGCGGGAACCAAGAGACCCAGTACTTC.

In DNA form, the CDR3 reads TGTGCCAGTAGTTCCGATCTCGTGGGGTCGATGGGGAACACTGAAGCTTTCTTT. Protein sequence: CASSSDLVGSMGNTEAFF. The chain employs TRBV19 and TRBJ1-1; D is uncertain. Trimming cost V 5 bases and J 1 base, with 23 bases left between them. CDR1 is LNHDA and CDR2 is SQIVND in the germline V gene (reference sequence). This CDR3 region has 18 residues. Full variable domain (outside the CDR3, taken from reference TRBV19 and TRBJ1-1): DGGITQSPKYLFRKEGQNVTLSCEQNLNHDAMYWYRQDPGQGLRLIYYSQIVNDFQKGDIAEGYSVSREKKESFPLTVTSAQKNPTAFYLCASSSDLVGSMGNTEAFFGQGTRLTVV.

The chain joins TRBV30 to TRBJ2-6; TRBD1 matches at 9 bases. There are 14 residues in the CDR3. Germline CDR1 and CDR2: GTSNPN and SVGIG (reference sequence). V lost 7 bases to trimming and J lost 4 bases; unmatched junction nucleotides: 5. The CDR3: CAFHRGPGANVLTF. CDR3 DNA sequence: TGTGCCTTTCACAGGGGGCCGGGGGCCAACGTCCTGACTTTC. The whole variable domain, remainder taken from reference TRBV30 and TRBJ2-6, is SQTIHQWPATLVQPVGSPLSLECTVEGTSNPNLYWYRQAAGRGLQLLFYSVGIGQISSEVPQNLSASRPQDRQFILSSKKLLLSDSGFYLCAFHRGPGANVLTFGAGSRLTVL.

The chain links TRBV6-8 to TRBJ2-7; 10 bases align to TRBD1. Germline trimming cut 10 bases from V and 3 bases from J; bases unmatched to any gene: 9. Looked up from germline, CDR1 is MNHGY and CDR2 is SAAAGT. The CDR3 has 14 amino acids. CDR3 coding DNA: TGTGCCATCAGGGACCGGGACAGGGGCTACGAGCAGTACTTC. This gives the protein CAIRDRDRGYEQYF.

The V gene is TRBV19, the J gene TRBJ2-3; 13 bases align to TRBD2. The CDR3 runs to 18 residues. CDR1 is LNHDA, CDR2 SQIVND, per germline (reference sequence). J gave up 2 bases and V 5 bases, and 10 bases lay outside the gene matches. For the CDR3, the DNA is TGTGCCAGTAGTTGGGAACTAGCGGGAGGGCTGGACACAGATACGCAGTATTTT. This encodes CASSWELAGGLDTDTQYF.

The CDR3 DNA is TGTGCCAGCAGTGAAAGGTTTGGGACGGGGACCTATGGCTACACCTTC. It codes for CASSERFGTGTYGYTF. This rearrangement joins TRBV2 to TRBJ1-2; maybe TRBD1 (5 bases). Germline V gives CDR1 SNHLY, CDR2 FYNNEI. V was shortened by 2 bases and J by 4 bases, with 17 bases between the two germline ends. There are 16 residues in the CDR3.

V usage is TRBV6-8 and J usage is TRBJ2-7; 7 nucleotides match TRBD1. The germline V gene has CDR1 MNHGY and CDR2 SAAAGT. The V segment lost 4 bases and the J segment 7 bases; nucleotides outside the gene matches: 7. CDR3 length equals 13 residues. The DNA for the CDR3 is TGTGCCAGCAGTTCGACATTGACAGGGGAGCAGTACTTC. Protein: CASSSTLTGEQYF.

V is TRBV6-8 and J is TRBJ2-3, with a possible D match to TRBD2 (6 bases). With 4 bases removed from V and 0 bases from J, the gap between germline ends came to 17 bases. Germline CDR1 reads MNHGY; CDR2 reads SAAAGT. The CDR3 contains 17 residues. CDR3 bases: TGTGCCAGCAGTTCCGGGACTTCCTCCTTTAGCACAGATACGCAGTATTTT. This encodes CASSSGTSSFSTDTQYF.

The chain carries TRBV19 and TRBJ2-1; 9 bases are shared with TRBD2. The germline V gene has CDR1 LNHDA and CDR2 SQIVND (reference sequence). Trimming took 7 bases from V and 4 from J; bases not matched to a gene: 8. The CDR3 is 15 amino acids. CDR3 in DNA: TGTGCCAGTACCTTAAGACTAGCGGTGTACAATGAGCAGTTCTTC. The encoded protein is CASTLRLAVYNEQFF.

On this clone itself: At one end the junction does not follow the germline gene, possibly because of a read error. This sequence joins TRBV28 and TRBJ1-1; TRBD1 is a possible D gene (6 bases). The CDR3 runs to 15 residues. In germline, CDR1 is MDHEN, CDR2 SYDVKM. The CDR3 DNA is TGTGCCAGCAGTTTGTCGGGGGCGATGAACACTGAAACTTTCTTT. Its translation is CASSLSGAMNTETFF.

This chain uses TRBV7-6 with TRBJ1-5; 10 bases match TRBD1. The germline CDR1 and CDR2 sequences are SGHVS and FNYEAQ. With V trimmed by 5 bases and J by 6 bases, 10 bases remained unmatched. The CDR3 is made up of 16 amino acids. The DNA for the CDR3 is TGTGCCAGCAGCACAAAACCGGGACAGGGGTCTCAGCCCCAGCATTTT. Its protein product is CASSTKPGQGSQPQHF.

The CDR3 DNA reads TGCGCCAGCAGCTTCAGACAGGGGATGAACACTGAAGCTTTCTTT. This translates into CASSFRQGMNTEAFF. The chain is built from TRBV5-1 and TRBJ1-1, with 8 bases lining up with TRBD1. Per the germline V gene, CDR1 is SGHRS and CDR2 is YFSETQ. V shed 2 bases and J 0 bases; nucleotides not matched to a gene: 3. The CDR3 spans 15 residues.

J is TRBJ1-5 and V is TRBV12-5; no definite D call. V was clipped by 1 base and J by 0 bases, with 16 bases between them. This CDR3 has 18 residues. Per germline, CDR1 LGHNT and CDR2 FRNRAP. CDR3 region: CASGLAREKGYSNQPQHF. The DNA for the CDR3 is TGTGCTAGTGGTTTGGCGAGGGAAAAAGGCTATAGCAATCAGCCCCAGCATTTT.

This rearrangement joins TRBV4-1 to TRBJ2-2, with D uncertain. Germline-derived CDR1 and CDR2 are MGHRA and YSYEKL. V gave up 4 bases and J gave up 3 bases, with 15 bases separating them. The length of the CDR3 is 16 residues. CDR3 protein: CASSPRRTLYTGELFF. DNA for the CDR3: TGCGCCAGCAGCCCACGAAGGACCTTATACACCGGGGAGCTGTTTTTT.

The gene calls are TRBV28 and TRBJ1-5; possibly TRBD1 for D (5 bases). Germline CDR1 MDHEN, CDR2 SYDVKM. Trimming removed 7 bases at V and 1 base at J, with 17 bases between. CDR3 length: 16 residues. The CDR3 nucleotides read TGTGCCAGCATCTCCGGGACGACCTTAAGCAATCAGCCCCAGCATTTT. Translating it yields CASISGTTLSNQPQHF.

The V and J genes are TRBV7-5 and TRBJ2-1; TRBD2 is taken as the D call from the table, unchecked against the DNA. TRBV7-5 corresponds to a pseudogene. The CDR3 covers 18 residues. The CDR3 is CVRSFGLAGAGPLNEQFF. The CDR3 DNA reads as TGTGTCAGAAGCTTCGGACTAGCGGGAGCAGGTCCGCTTAATGAGCAGTTCTTC.